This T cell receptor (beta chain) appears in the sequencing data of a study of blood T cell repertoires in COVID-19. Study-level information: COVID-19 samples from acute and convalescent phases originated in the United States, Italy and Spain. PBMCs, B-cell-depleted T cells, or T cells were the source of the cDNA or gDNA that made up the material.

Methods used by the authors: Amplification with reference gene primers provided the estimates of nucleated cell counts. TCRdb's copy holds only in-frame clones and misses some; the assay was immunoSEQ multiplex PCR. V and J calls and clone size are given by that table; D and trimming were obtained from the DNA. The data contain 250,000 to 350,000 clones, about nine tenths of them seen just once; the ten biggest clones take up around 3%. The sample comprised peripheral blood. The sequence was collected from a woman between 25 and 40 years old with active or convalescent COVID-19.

The CDR3 sequence is CAISESGTSGETQYF. CDR3 DNA: TGTGCCATCAGTGAGTCCGGGACTAGCGGAGAGACCCAGTACTTC. The chain carries TRBV10-3 and TRBJ2-5; 11 bases match TRBD2. Trimming took 0 bases from V and 4 from J; bases not matched to a gene: 1. Germline V CDR1 and CDR2: ENHRY, SYGVKD. CDR3 length equals 15 residues.